What follows is one T cell receptor (beta chain) and its context. The entry originates in a study of blood T cells in healthy people across ages. Using a J-beta primer mix together with a sample-barcoded 5' primer, a second PCR was run for roughly 6 to 12 cycles. TCRdb independently ran MiXCR on the 5' RACE reads; one entry per CDR3 protein. This sample has 800,000 to 1,000,000 distinct CDR3 sequences; 48% occur once, and the top ten carry 13%. The CDR3 is made up of 13 amino acids. Germline V gene lookup returns CDR1 DFQATT and CDR2 SNEGSKA (reference sequence). Trimming shortened V by 2 bases and J by 4 bases, and 11 bases separated the two germline ends.

This sequence was found in a man aged 25-45 years in good health. Sample: blood. The genes are TRBV20-1 and TRBJ1-2; D gene uncertain. CDR3 loop: CSARKDGPYGYTF. The CDR3 DNA reads TGCAGTGCTAGAAAGGACGGACCCTATGGCTACACCTTC.